This section outlines one T cell receptor (beta chain) sequence together with its context. This specimen comes from a study of blood T cell repertoires in COVID-19. About the study: The United States, Italy and Spain were the sources of the acute and convalescent COVID-19 samples. PBMCs, B-cell-depleted T cells, or T cells provided the cDNA or gDNA that made up the material.

The CDR3 extends over 13 amino acids. Trimming took off 6 bases at V and 5 bases at J, with 13 bases between the two ends. CDR1 and CDR2 (germline): LGHNT, FRNRAP. In the original workflow: Amplification of reference gene primers was used by the study to estimate nucleated cell counts. Method: immunoSEQ multiplex PCR; TCRdb's copy keeps in-frame clones and lacks some. V and J calls and clone size are those listed in that table; D and trimming were worked out from the DNA. This table holds roughly 100,000 clones, 80% to 90% found once. The chain carries TRBV12-5 and TRBJ1-1; a possible D gene is TRBD1 (5 bases). The TCR was taken from a man in his fifties with acute or convalescent COVID-19. Sequencing was carried out using peripheral blood. The CDR3 DNA reads as TGTGCTAGTGGCATACTAAGGGGTACTGAAGCTTTCTTT. It is translated as CASGILRGTEAFF. Full variable domain (outside the CDR3, taken from reference TRBV12-5 and TRBJ1-1): DARVTQTPRHKVTEMGQEVTMRCQPILGHNTVFWYRQTMMQGLELLAYFRNRAPLDDSGMPKDRFSAEMPDATLATLKIQPSEPRDSAVYFCASGILRGTEAFFGQGTRLTVV.